Each of the 32 T cell receptor beta chains below was sequenced from the same sample in a study of neurological immune-mediated disorders. Noted time point: longitudinal time-point 3. TCRdb fed the 5' RACE reads into MiXCR, producing one record per CDR3 protein. There are 93,000 or so distinct CDR3 sequences in the sample; roughly 10% occur only once, and more than 2.5% lies in the top ten. Sequences were obtained from PBMCs. The receptors here all came from a female donor with HTLV-1-associated myelopathy (HAM/TSP).

As for this clonotype: A much larger clone lies a single base off, so this may be a read error. The chain joins TRBV15 to TRBJ1-5; D gene uncertain. CDR3 length: 13 residues. Trimming stripped 5 bases from V and 8 bases from J, with 13 bases between. Germline values: CDR1 LNHNV, CDR2 YYDKDF (reference sequence). CDR3 loop: CATSQFSGKPQHF. DNA for the CDR3: TGTGCCACCAGCCAGTTCTCGGGGAAGCCCCAGCATTTT.

V and J are TRBV4-2 and TRBJ2-1; D unclear. This CDR3 is 13 amino acids long. V was cut by 0 bases and J by 6 bases, with 6 bases left in between. CDR1 is LGHNA and CDR2 is YNFKEQ in the germline V gene. The CDR3 region is CASSQEQVNEQFF. In DNA form, the CDR3 reads TGTGCCAGCAGCCAAGAGCAGGTCAATGAGCAGTTCTTC.

A note on this clonotype: This could be a read error, since a much larger clone is one nucleotide away. J is TRBJ1-6 and V is TRBV5-1; D unclear. This CDR3 is 13 amino acids long. Per the germline V gene, CDR1 is SGHRS and CDR2 is YFSETQ. Trimming cost V 4 bases and J 8 bases, with 10 bases left between them. CDR3 coding DNA: TGCGCCAGCAGCCCCACGGTGGATTCACCCCTCCACTTT. Its protein is CASSPTVDSPLHF.

This clonotype was observed many times. The V call is TRBV4-1, the J call TRBJ2-5; 12 bases are shared with TRBD2. Germline CDR1 MGHRA, CDR2 YSYEKL. The CDR3 is 15 residues long. V lost 5 bases and J lost 5; bases outside the gene matches: 6. CDR3: CASSGLAGGMETQYF. CDR3 sequence (DNA): TGCGCCAGCAGCGGGCTAGCGGGGGGGATGGAGACCCAGTACTTC.

This clonotype was seen repeatedly, ten times or more. V usage is TRBV5-1 and J usage is TRBJ2-7; D may match TRBD1 or TRBD2 (5 bases each). Between the trimmed V and J ends, which lost 0 bases and 4 bases, there was a span of 14 bases. CDR3 size: 15 residues. Per the germline V gene, CDR1 is SGHRS and CDR2 is YFSETQ. The CDR3 region has the DNA TGCGCCAGCAGCTTGGAGGCAGGGACCTCTTACGAGCAGTACTTC. Its protein product is CASSLEAGTSYEQYF.

This clonotype has at least ten counts. The J gene is TRBJ2-1, the V gene TRBV6-5; no definite D call. Trimming cost V 0 bases and J 1 base, with 16 bases left between them. CDR3 size: 18 residues. Germline CDR1 MNHEY, CDR2 SVGAGI. The CDR3 protein is CASSYSDLSWVSYNEQFF. For the CDR3, the DNA is TGTGCCAGCAGTTACTCGGACCTTTCATGGGTATCCTACAATGAGCAGTTCTTC.

This clonotype was recorded at least ten times. This rearrangement joins TRBV7-2 to TRBJ2-2; D gene uncertain. Trimming shortened V by 7 bases and J by 2 bases, and 5 bases separated the two germline ends. The CDR3 totals 12 residues. Germline V gene data show CDR1 as SGHTA and CDR2 as FQGNSA. CDR3 protein: CASNVNTGELFF. The CDR3 coding sequence is TGTGCCAGCAATGTAAACACCGGGGAGCTGTTTTTT.

This clonotype was found a few times. The genes are TRBV20-1 and TRBJ2-1; D remains ambiguous. CDR1 is DFQATT and CDR2 is SNEGSKA in the germline V gene (reference sequence). The ends were cut back, 4 bases at V and 4 bases at J, with 17 bases in the middle. CDR3 length: 15 amino acids. The CDR3 reads CSATPKAPAYNEQFF. DNA of the CDR3: TGCAGTGCTACTCCGAAGGCGCCGGCGTACAATGAGCAGTTCTTC.

The chain is built from TRBV10-1 and TRBJ2-3, with D perhaps matching TRBD2 (6 bases). V was trimmed by 7 bases and J by 3 bases, leaving 17 bases between them. The germline V gene encodes CDR1 WNHNN and CDR2 SYGVQD (reference sequence). This CDR3 has 15 amino acids. The CDR3 sequence is CASTRLVTETDTQYF. The CDR3 nucleotides are TGCGCCAGCACCAGACTAGTGACGGAGACAGATACGCAGTATTTT.

Concerning this clonotype: The junction does not match germline at one end; this may be a read error. The chain employs TRBV5-1 and TRBJ2-6; D gene ambiguous. The CDR3 is 15 amino acids. CDR1 is SGHRS and CDR2 is YFSETQ in the germline V gene. The CDR3 coding sequence is TGCGCCAACAGCTTACCCCAATCTGGGGCCAACGTCCTGACTTTC. It encodes CANSLPQSGANVLTF.

This clonotype has a count of ten or more. This sequence joins TRBV3-1 and TRBJ1-6; D gene uncertain. The CDR3 is made up of 14 amino acids. Between the trimmed V and J ends, which lost 3 bases and 13 bases, there was a span of 16 bases. The germline V gene has CDR1 LGHDT and CDR2 YNNKEL (reference sequence). Written as DNA, the CDR3 is TGTGCCAGCAGCCAGAGTAACATGAGGTCGCCCCTCCACTTT. Residues: CASSQSNMRSPLHF.

The chain links TRBV19 to TRBJ2-7, with D perhaps TRBD1 (5 bases). V was shortened by 3 bases and J by 5 bases, with 14 bases between the two germline ends. CDR3 length: 14 amino acids. Germline assignment: CDR1 LNHDA and CDR2 SQIVND (reference sequence). The CDR3 bases are TGTGCCAGTAGTATTCGCCCAGGGTCGAACGAGCAGTACTTC. Its translation is CASSIRPGSNEQYF.

This clonotype was observed many times. The chain is built from TRBV5-1 and TRBJ2-7; 11 bases map to TRBD2. Losses at the gene ends were 4 bases for V and 4 bases for J; bases not matched to a gene: 10. Germline CDR1 and CDR2: SGHRS and YFSETQ. The CDR3 runs 16 residues. The CDR3 loop is CASSKRSGGAPYEQYF. The CDR3 nucleotides are TGCGCCAGCAGCAAACGTAGCGGGGGGGCCCCGTACGAGCAGTACTTC.

This clonotype was seen many times. The chain recombines TRBV20-1 with TRBJ2-3, with no clear D. From germline, CDR1 is DFQATT and CDR2 SNEGSKA (reference sequence). CDR3 size: 15 residues. V dropped 0 bases and J dropped 0 bases, with 10 bases sitting between them. The chain's CDR3 is CSARDQSGSTDTQYF. CDR3 DNA sequence: TGCAGTGCTAGAGATCAATCCGGTAGCACAGATACGCAGTATTTT.

This clonotype was observed at least ten times. The chain combines TRBV5-1 with TRBJ2-2, with D possibly being TRBD1 or TRBD2 (5 bases each). Trimming stripped 5 bases from V and 6 bases from J, with 14 bases between. The CDR3 extends over 14 amino acids. Per the germline V gene, CDR1 is SGHRS and CDR2 is YFSETQ. The CDR3 DNA sequence: TGCGCCAGCAGTGGGACGGTACGGCCCGGGGAGCTGTTTTTT. This sequence encodes CASSGTVRPGELFF.

This rearrangement joins TRBV5-1 to TRBJ2-1; D unresolved. V gave up 0 bases and J gave up 9 bases, with 7 bases separating them. CDR3 length equals 12 residues. Looked up from germline, CDR1 is SGHRS and CDR2 is YFSETQ. The CDR3 loop reads CASSLEGLEQFF. The CDR3 DNA reads as TGCGCCAGCAGCTTGGAAGGTCTTGAGCAGTTCTTC.

V usage is TRBV29-1 and J usage is TRBJ1-5, with no clear D. This CDR3 is 13 amino acids long. Germline-derived CDR1 and CDR2 are SQVTM and ANQGSEA. V was clipped by 4 bases and J by 0 bases, with 7 bases between them. For the CDR3, the DNA is TGCAGCGTTGTTGAGAGTAGCAATCAGCCCCAGCATTTT. Translation: CSVVESSNQPQHF.

The CDR3 reads CSAKGGQETPHSCGQYF. The CDR3 DNA reads as TGCAGTGCTAAGGGGGGACAAGAGACACCCCATTCCTGCGGGCAGTACTTC. This chain joins TRBV20-1 and TRBJ2-7; the D call may be TRBD1 or TRBD2 (6 bases each). In germline, CDR1 is DFQATT, CDR2 SNEGSKA (reference sequence). The V end lost 4 bases, the J end lost 9 bases, and 31 bases lay between the germline ends. This CDR3 contains 17 residues.

On this clonotype itself: A much larger clone differs by one base, so this may be a read error. The V gene is TRBV5-1, the J gene TRBJ2-2, with D perhaps given as TRBD1 or TRBD2 (5 bases each). CDR1 is SGHRS, CDR2 YFSETQ, per germline. The CDR3 is made up of 16 amino acids. The CDR3 sequence: CASSLPGPTKTGELFF. DNA for the CDR3: TGCGCCAGCAGTTTACCGGGACCTACGAAAACCGGGGAGCTGTTTTTT.

This clonotype was counted at least ten times. The chain uses TRBV5-1 and TRBJ1-1; D is undetermined. V was shortened by 4 bases and J by 0 bases, with 7 bases between the two germline ends. This CDR3 is 13 amino acids long. Germline V gene sequence: CDR1 SGHRS, CDR2 YFSETQ. The CDR3 loop reads CASSPLVNTEAFF. CDR3 sequence (DNA): TGCGCCAGCAGCCCATTGGTGAACACTGAAGCTTTCTTT.

Many counts were recorded for this clonotype. The chain recombines TRBV12-3 or TRBV12-4 with TRBJ1-2; no clear D gene. The ends were cut back, 3 bases at V and 9 bases at J, with 11 bases in the middle. This CDR3 is built from 12 residues. The CDR3 here is CASSFPGSSYTF. The DNA for the CDR3 is TGTGCCAGCAGTTTTCCGGGGAGCAGCTACACCTTC.

This clonotype was detected many times. The CDR3 reads CASSLALTGTEGYTF. The CDR3 nucleotides are TGCGCCAGCAGCTTGGCCCTGACCGGGACAGAAGGCTACACCTTC. The rearrangement joins TRBV5-1 to TRBJ1-2; TRBD1 matches at 7 bases. The CDR3 contains 15 residues. The J segment lost 8 bases and the V segment lost 0 bases, leaving 10 bases of the junction unmatched. In germline, CDR1 is SGHRS, CDR2 YFSETQ.

Comments on this clonotype: A read error is possible here, since a much larger clone lies one base away. The chain has TRBV5-5 and TRBJ2-5, with D perhaps TRBD2 (6 bases). This CDR3 has 16 amino acids. CDR1 is SGHKS, CDR2 YYEKEE, per germline (reference sequence). Trimming took 0 bases from V and 4 from J, leaving 16 bases between them. CDR3 sequence: CASSLVVKARGETQYF. CDR3 nucleotides: TGTGCCAGCAGCTTGGTTGTGAAAGCGCGGGGAGAGACCCAGTACTTC.

This clonotype showed up many times. The chain has TRBV5-5 and TRBJ1-5; 7 bases fit TRBD1. The CDR3 has 20 residues. CDR1 is SGHKS and CDR2 is YYEKEE in the germline V gene (reference sequence). V shed 1 base and J 3 bases; nucleotides not matched to a gene: 19. CDR3 protein: CASSLFVVGGTGVDNQPQHF. CDR3 DNA: TGTGCCAGCAGCTTGTTTGTAGTGGGGGGCACAGGGGTGGACAATCAGCCCCAGCATTTT.

This clonotype has ten or more counts. V is TRBV6-5 and J is TRBJ1-2; unclear D gene. The V gene lost 5 bases and the J gene lost 1 base, with 14 bases spanning the gap. The CDR3 has 15 amino acids. The germline CDR1 and CDR2 sequences are MNHEY and SVGAGI. The CDR3 is CASSAAGTLNYGYTF. The CDR3 region has the DNA TGTGCCAGCAGTGCGGCCGGCACCCTTAACTATGGCTACACCTTC.

On this clonotype itself: At one end the junction does not follow the germline gene, possibly because of a read error. CDR3 residues: CANSQGGGDRPQHF. The CDR3 bases are TGTGCCAACAGCCAAGGAGGAGGAGATCGGCCCCAGCATTTT. The V call is TRBV3-1, the J call TRBJ1-5; D is ambiguous. CDR1 and CDR2 (germline): LGHDT, YNNKEL (reference sequence). This CDR3 has 14 amino acids.

This clonotype was picked up many times. The chain has TRBV12-3 or TRBV12-4 and TRBJ2-3; maybe TRBD2 (6 bases). The V gene lost 7 bases and the J gene lost 4 bases, with 24 bases spanning the gap. This CDR3 contains 17 residues. DNA for the CDR3: TGTGCCAGCAAAATCGCTCGAGGGCAACGGGAGTCAGATACGCAGTATTTT. Amino acid sequence: CASKIARGQRESDTQYF.

This clonotype was picked up many times. This chain joins TRBV5-1 and TRBJ2-2, with D possibly being TRBD1 (5 bases). V was shortened by 0 bases and J by 1 base, with 7 bases between the two germline ends. The CDR3 totals 15 residues. Germline CDR1 reads SGHRS; CDR2 reads YFSETQ. The CDR3 spells CASSLGTGNTGELFF. The DNA of the CDR3 is TGCGCCAGCAGCTTGGGAACAGGGAACACCGGGGAGCTGTTTTTT.

This clonotype was seen only a few times. The CDR3 DNA follows: TGCGCCAGCAGCTTGGGAGGGGATACTGAAGCTTTCTTT. Translating gives CASSLGGDTEAFF. This chain uses TRBV5-1 with TRBJ1-1, with D maybe TRBD1 (5 bases). Trimming removed 0 bases from V and 5 bases from J, with 8 bases in between. CDR3 length: 13 amino acids. The germline CDR1 and CDR2 sequences are SGHRS and YFSETQ.

This clonotype was seen at least ten times. V is TRBV12-3 or TRBV12-4 and J is TRBJ2-1; 12 nucleotides align to TRBD2. V was pared by 4 bases and J by 10 bases, with 8 bases of the junction left unmatched. The CDR3 runs to 15 residues. The CDR3 sequence is CASSSLAGGPREQFF. The CDR3 DNA reads as TGTGCCAGCAGTTCTCTAGCGGGGGGGCCTCGGGAGCAGTTCTTC.

This clonotype was detected many times. The chain recombines TRBV20-1 with TRBJ2-1; TRBD2 matches at 13 bases. Germline trimming cut 6 bases from V and 8 bases from J; bases unmatched to any gene: 4. The CDR3 is 13 residues long. CDR1 and CDR2 (germline): DFQATT, SNEGSKA (reference sequence). CDR3 loop: CSATSGGPDEQFF. CDR3 nucleotides: TGCAGTGCGACTAGCGGGGGGCCGGATGAGCAGTTCTTC.

The sample holds many counts of this clonotype. This sequence joins TRBV6-1 and TRBJ2-2, with TRBD1 identical over 8 bases. CDR3 size: 15 residues. J was trimmed by 3 bases and V by 6 bases; bases with no gene match: 6. Germline V lookup: CDR1 MNHNS, CDR2 SASEGT. The CDR3 DNA sequence: TGTGCCAGCAGCAGAGACAGGGGTTACACCGGGGAGCTGTTTTTT. It is translated as CASSRDRGYTGELFF.